This T cell receptor beta chain is drawn from a study of patients and donors after allogeneic stem cell transplantation. From the RT-PCR reads, TCRdb called clonotypes with MiXCR, one entry per CDR3 protein. Here the sample spans about 150,000 distinct CDR3 sequences, about two fifths being singletons. In this sample, this clonotype turned up a few times. The source of this sequence is a human donor who was either an allogeneic HSCT recipient or a stem cell or donor lymphocyte infusion donor (not recorded which). It is not recorded whose cells these are; they may come from a transplant donor. Source material: blood, either unsorted or a sorted T cell fraction (not recorded which).

CDR3 nucleotides: TGTGCCAGCAGTCCAGGAGGGGGAAAACTGTTTTTT. Translating it yields CASSPGGGKLFF. This chain links TRBV27 with TRBJ1-4; D possibly corresponds to TRBD1 (6 bases). The CDR3 has 12 amino acids. The germline V gene encodes CDR1 MNHEY and CDR2 SMNVEV (reference sequence). With 5 bases removed from V and 10 bases from J, the gap between germline ends came to 11 bases.